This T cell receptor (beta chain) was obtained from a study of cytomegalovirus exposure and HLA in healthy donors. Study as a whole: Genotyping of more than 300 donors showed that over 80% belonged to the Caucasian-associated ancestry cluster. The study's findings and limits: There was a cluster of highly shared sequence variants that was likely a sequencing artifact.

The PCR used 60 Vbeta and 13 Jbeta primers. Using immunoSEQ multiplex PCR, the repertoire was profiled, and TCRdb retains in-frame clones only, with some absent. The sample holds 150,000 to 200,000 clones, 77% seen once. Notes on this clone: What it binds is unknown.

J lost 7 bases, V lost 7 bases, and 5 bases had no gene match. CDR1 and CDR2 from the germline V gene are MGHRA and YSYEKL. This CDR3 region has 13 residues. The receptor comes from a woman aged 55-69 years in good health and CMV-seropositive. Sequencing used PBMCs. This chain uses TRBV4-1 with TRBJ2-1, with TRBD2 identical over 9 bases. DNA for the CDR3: TGCGCCAGCAATCCGAGCGGGGGGAATGAGCAGTTCTTC. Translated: CASNPSGGNEQFF.